The 13 T cell receptor beta chains below all came from one sample that was sequenced in a study of cytomegalovirus exposure and HLA in healthy donors (dated by TCRdb to the late 2010s). The library relied on the immunoSEQ multiplex PCR assay. A mixture of 60 forward primers for TCR Vbeta segments and 13 reverse primers for TCR Jbeta segments was used in the multiplex PCR. As stored in TCRdb, this immuneACCESS dataset retains in-frame rearrangements with V and J assigned. A fraction of the clones does not appear; measured against another copy, unresolved V genes explain less than half of the discrepancy, and the remainder lacks a known reason. The sample table holds 65,000 to 95,000 clones, of which around 85% were seen once. The ten largest clonotypes hold around 15% of the sample. Sequencing was performed on PBMCs. The receptors originated from a human donor in good health.

This chain links TRBV2 with TRBJ1-5; 8 bases fit TRBD1. After removal of 0 bases from V and 7 bases from J, the junction contained 5 bases not matched to a gene. The CDR3 is 15 amino acids. The germline CDR1 and CDR2 sequences are SNHLY and FYNNEI. Here the CDR3 DNA reads TGTGCCAGCAGTGAAGCAACAGGGGGGGAACAGCCCCAGCATTTT. Amino acid sequence: CASSEATGGEQPQHF.

This clone appeared a single time. The chain uses TRBV15 and TRBJ1-5; 7 nucleotides align to TRBD1. The CDR3 contains 16 residues. J gave up 2 bases and V 3 bases, and 7 bases lay outside the gene matches. Germline V lookup: CDR1 LNHNV, CDR2 YYDKDF (reference sequence). The CDR3 coding sequence is TGTGCCACCAGCAGCGGGACAGTTTGGGGCAATCAGCCCCAGCATTTT. It codes for CATSSGTVWGNQPQHF.

V is TRBV7-9 and J is TRBJ2-2; a possible D gene is TRBD1 (5 bases). V was pared by 3 bases and J by 10 bases, with 12 bases between. The CDR3 is 13 residues long. The germline V gene has CDR1 SEHNR and CDR2 FQNEAQ (reference sequence). The CDR3 here is CASSFSGYAELFF. CDR3 nucleotides: TGTGCCAGCAGCTTCTCAGGGTACGCGGAGCTGTTTTTT.

The chain carries TRBV7-8 and TRBJ1-1; D not resolved. CDR1 SGHVS and CDR2 FQNEAQ come from the germline V gene. The CDR3 sequence is 14 residues long. V was shortened by 3 bases and J by 0 bases, with 8 bases between the two germline ends. The chain's CDR3 is CASSFTRMNTEAFF. Here the CDR3 DNA reads TGTGCCAGCAGCTTTACCAGGATGAACACTGAAGCTTTCTTT.

The chain carries TRBV29-1 and TRBJ2-7; D gene unclear. V lost 5 bases and J 6 bases, leaving 14 bases between the germline ends. The CDR3 sequence is 12 residues long. Germline V lookup: CDR1 SQVTM, CDR2 ANQGSEA. DNA of the CDR3: TGCAGCGTTCCTACAGCCCCTGGCGAGCAGTACTTC. Protein: CSVPTAPGEQYF.

The rearrangement uses TRBV19 and TRBJ2-5, with a possible D match to TRBD2 (6 bases). Germline CDR1 LNHDA, CDR2 SQIVND (reference sequence). V was pared by 4 bases and J by 5 bases, with 11 bases between. The CDR3 length is 13 residues. CDR3 nucleotide sequence: TGTGCCAGTAGTAGCGGGGAGGTGGAGACCCAGTACTTC. It is translated as CASSSGEVETQYF.

CDR3 DNA: TGTGCCATCAGTGACCCTGGACAGACAAACACTGAAGCTTTCTTT. It is translated as CAISDPGQTNTEAFF. The chain employs TRBV10-3 and TRBJ1-1, with D possibly TRBD1 on 6 matching bases. Deletions cut 3 bases from V and 2 bases from J, with 13 bases between. Germline CDR1 is ENHRY and CDR2 is SYGVKD. This CDR3 contains 15 residues.

The chain links TRBV5-8 to TRBJ2-5; D remains unclear. The CDR3 has 13 residues. V shed 2 bases and J shed 0 bases, with 5 bases lying between them. Germline-derived CDR1 and CDR2 are SGHTS and YDEGEE. The CDR3 protein is CASSFRDQETQYF. The CDR3 region has the DNA TGTGCCAGCAGCTTCCGGGACCAAGAGACCCAGTACTTC.

The chain recombines TRBV25-1 with TRBJ1-4; D not resolved. CDR3 length: 14 residues. V was clipped by 6 bases and J by 3 bases, with 11 bases between them. Germline lookup yields CDR1 MGHDK and CDR2 SYGVNS. The CDR3 loop reads CASRSEVPNEKLFF. The CDR3, as DNA: TGTGCCAGCAGATCGGAGGTACCTAATGAAAAACTGTTTTTT. Full variable domain (outside the CDR3, taken from reference TRBV25-1 and TRBJ1-4): EADIYQTPRYLVIGTGKKITLECSQTMGHDKMYWYQQDPGMELHLIHYSYGVNSTEKGDLSSESTVSRIRTEHFPLTLESARPSHTSQYLCASRSEVPNEKLFFGSGTQLSVL.

The J gene is TRBJ2-7, the V gene TRBV7-2, with a weak D call TRBD2 (5 bases). This CDR3 is 15 amino acids long. Trimming took 1 base from V and 3 from J, leaving 13 bases between them. CDR1 and CDR2 (germline): SGHTA, FQGNSA. The chain's CDR3 is CASSLDLAVVYEQYF. The CDR3, as DNA: TGTGCCAGCAGCTTAGATCTAGCAGTAGTCTACGAGCAGTACTTC. Using reference TRBV7-2 and TRBJ2-7 for the parts outside the CDR3, the full variable domain is GAGVSQSPSNKVTEKGKDVELRCDPISGHTALYWYRQSLGQGLEFLIYFQGNSAPDKSGLPSDRFSAERTGGSVSTLTIQRTQQEDSAVYLCASSLDLAVVYEQYFGPGTRLTVT.

The chain recombines TRBV7-9 with TRBJ2-2, with D perhaps TRBD2 (6 bases). Germline CDR1 is SEHNR and CDR2 is FQNEAQ (reference sequence). V was cut by 4 bases and J by 4 bases, with 22 bases left in between. This CDR3 is built from 18 residues. Here the CDR3 reads CASSSPIDQGLSTGELFF. In DNA, the CDR3 is TGTGCCAGCAGCTCCCCAATCGACCAGGGACTTTCCACCGGGGAGCTGTTTTTT.

The rearrangement joins TRBV29-1 to TRBJ2-7, with a possible D match to TRBD1 (5 bases). This CDR3 has 15 amino acids. The ends were cut back, 2 bases at V and 4 bases at J, with 18 bases in the middle. Germline-derived CDR1 and CDR2 are SQVTM and ANQGSEA. This CDR3 is CSVEFTGQGLYEQYF. The CDR3 nucleotides are TGCAGCGTTGAATTTACCGGGCAGGGTCTTTACGAGCAGTACTTC.

This chain joins TRBV15 and TRBJ2-7; D possibly corresponds to TRBD1 (5 bases). The V gene's germline CDR1 is LNHNV and CDR2 YYDKDF (reference sequence). This CDR3 has 14 residues. Trimming stripped 1 base from V and 2 bases from J, with 9 bases between. The CDR3 bases are TGTGCCACCAGCAGAGCCCAGGGTACCTACGAGCAGTACTTC. Its protein product is CATSRAQGTYEQYF.